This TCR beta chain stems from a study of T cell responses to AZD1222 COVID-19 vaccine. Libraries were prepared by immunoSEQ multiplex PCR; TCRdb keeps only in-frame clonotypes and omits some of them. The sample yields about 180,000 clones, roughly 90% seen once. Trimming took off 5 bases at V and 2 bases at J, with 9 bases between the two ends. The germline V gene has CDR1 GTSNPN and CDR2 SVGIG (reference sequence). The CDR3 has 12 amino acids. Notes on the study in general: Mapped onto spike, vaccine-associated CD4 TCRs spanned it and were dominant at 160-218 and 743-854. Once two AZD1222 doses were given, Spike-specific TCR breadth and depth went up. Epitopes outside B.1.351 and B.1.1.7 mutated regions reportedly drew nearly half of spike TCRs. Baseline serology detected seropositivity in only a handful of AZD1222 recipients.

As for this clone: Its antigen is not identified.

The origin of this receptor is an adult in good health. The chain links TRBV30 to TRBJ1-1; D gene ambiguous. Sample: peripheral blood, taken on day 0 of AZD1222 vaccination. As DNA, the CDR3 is TGTGCCTGGGGAAGTAGTAACACTGAAGCTTTCTTT. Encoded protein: CAWGSSNTEAFF. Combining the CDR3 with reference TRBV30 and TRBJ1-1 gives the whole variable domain SQTIHQWPATLVQPVGSPLSLECTVEGTSNPNLYWYRQAAGRGLQLLFYSVGIGQISSEVPQNLSASRPQDRQFILSSKKLLLSDSGFYLCAWGSSNTEAFFGQGTRLTVV.